These 12 T cell receptor beta chains share one sample of origin, sequenced in a study of tumor and adjacent non-tumor tissue in lung cancer. The library came from three nested PCR rounds adapted from ARM-PCR protocols. TCRdb used MiXCR to reprocess the multiplex PCR reads, holding one entry per CDR3 protein. The sample includes 85,000 to 100,000 distinct CDR3 sequences, approximately 70% of them seen just once. This sample's RNA came from whole unsorted tissue. Specimen: lung tumor tissue. Receptor source: a man in his 60s with non-small cell lung cancer.

Comment on this clonotype: One junction end does not reproduce the germline sequence, and a read error may be involved. V and J are TRBV7-3 and TRBJ2-7; D is perhaps TRBD2 (5 bases). This CDR3 region has 14 residues. Per the germline V gene, CDR1 is SGHTA and CDR2 is FQGTGA. The CDR3 is CGSSLGGRGYEQYF. The CDR3 DNA follows: TGTGGCAGCAGCTTAGGAGGTCGCGGATATGAGCAGTACTTC.

As regards this clonotype: This likely comes from a read error, as the CDR3 has no conserved phenylalanine or tryptophan at its end. The DNA is omitted, as the CDR3 cannot be located on it reliably, and the CDR3 follows TCRdb's listing. V gene TRBV28 combines with J gene TRBJ1-6. Germline assignment: CDR1 MDHEN and CDR2 SYDVKM. The CDR3 is 14 residues long, counting both termini. CDR3: CASSSGDFNSPLHS.

On this clonotype: The CDR3 does not close with the conserved phenylalanine or tryptophan, likely indicating a read error. CDR3 bases: TGCAGTGCTAGCCCTACAGGGTTGACTGAAGCTTTCTCA. Protein sequence: CSASPTGLTEAFS. V usage is TRBV20-1 and J usage is TRBJ1-1; tentative D call: TRBD1 (6 bases). This CDR3 comprises 13 residues. The germline V and J ends were trimmed by 3 bases and 5 bases, with 13 bases remaining between them. Germline V gene data show CDR1 as DFQATT and CDR2 as SNEGSKA (reference sequence).

By share, this clonotype ranks as medium-sized. The gene calls are TRBV11-1 and TRBJ2-5, with 11 nucleotides matching TRBD2. The J segment lost 3 bases and the V segment lost 1 base, leaving 1 base of the junction unmatched. The germline CDR1 and CDR2 sequences are SGHAT and FQDESV (reference sequence). This CDR3 contains 15 residues. CDR3 protein: CASSLGLAGKETQYF. DNA for the CDR3: TGTGCCAGCAGCTTAGGACTAGCGGGGAAAGAGACCCAGTACTTC.

As for this clonotype: The missing conserved phenylalanine or tryptophan at the end of this CDR3 makes a read error likely. Here the CDR3 reads CASSLGGRRDTTGELFL. The CDR3 DNA reads as TGTGCTAGCAGCTTGGGCGGGAGACGAGACACCACCGGGGAGCTGTTTCTT. The chain couples TRBV11-3 to TRBJ2-2; TRBD2 aligns across 7 bases. Per the germline V gene, CDR1 is SGHNT and CDR2 is YENEEA. The CDR3 sequence is 17 residues long.

A word on this clonotype: An end of the junction does not agree with germline; a read error may underlie this. The gene calls are TRBV29-1 and TRBJ1-5; D might be TRBD1 (5 bases). CDR3 size: 14 residues. CDR1 is SQVTM and CDR2 is ANQGSEA in the germline V gene. CDR3 nucleotides: TGCAGCGTTGTGGTGGAGGGGCCCCATCAGCCCCAGCATTTC. Translation: CSVVVEGPHQPQHF.

This chain connects TRBV11-2 to TRBJ2-3; D is possibly TRBD1 or TRBD2 (6 bases each). The CDR3 length is 15 residues. V dropped 1 base and J dropped 4 bases, with 12 bases sitting between them. Germline CDR1 is SGHAT and CDR2 is FQNNGV. The CDR3 DNA follows: TGTGCCAGCAGCTTAGCGGGGGCCAGCGCAGATACGCAGTATTTT. Translated, it gives CASSLAGASADTQYF.

This clonotype appeared many times. The V and J genes are TRBV6-5 and TRBJ1-3; no clear D gene. V lost 4 bases and J lost 0, with 13 bases in between. The CDR3 extends over 16 amino acids. CDR1 is MNHEY and CDR2 is SVGAGI in the germline V gene. As DNA, the CDR3 is TGTGCCAGCAGTTTGGGCTCGGGAACCTCTGGAAACACCATATATTTT. As protein: CASSLGSGTSGNTIYF.

Details on this clonotype: A read error may account for a junction end that differs from germline. The chain recombines TRBV11-2 with TRBJ2-2; D not certain. The CDR3 is made up of 15 amino acids. Germline V gene lookup returns CDR1 SGHAT and CDR2 FQNNGV. The CDR3 here is CASSPRVANTWKLFF. In DNA, the CDR3 is TGTGCAAGCAGCCCCCGTGTCGCGAACACCTGGAAACTGTTTTTT. The full variable domain, its missing parts supplied by reference TRBV11-2 and TRBJ2-2, is EAGVAQSPRYKIIEKRQSVAFWCNPISGHATLYWYQQILGQGPKLLIQFQNNGVVDDSQLPKDRFSAERLKGVDSTLKIQPAKLEDSAVYLCASSPRVANTWKLFFGEGSRLTVL.

With regard to this clonotype: Compared with germline, one end of the junction differs, possibly owing to a read error. J is TRBJ2-6 and V is TRBV5-4, with a possible D match to TRBD1 (6 bases). Germline V gene sequence: CDR1 SGHNT, CDR2 YYREEE (reference sequence). The CDR3 runs 17 residues. CDR3 in DNA: TGTGCAAGCAGCGAGACAGGAAGAACCACTGGGGCCAACGTCCTGACTTTC. It translates to CASSETGRTTGANVLTF. The full variable domain, in which reference TRBV5-4 and TRBJ2-6 provide the parts outside the CDR3, is ETGVTQSPTHLIKTRGQQVTLRCSSQSGHNTVSWYQQALGQGPQFIFQYYREEENGRGNFPPRFSGLQFPNYSSELNVNALELDDSALYLCASSETGRTTGANVLTFGAGSRLTVL.

The rearrangement uses TRBV28 and TRBJ1-5, with D perhaps TRBD1 (5 bases). Trimming left V 7 bases short and J 4 bases short, with 20 bases between. Germline V lookup: CDR1 MDHEN, CDR2 SYDVKM. This CDR3 is 16 amino acids long. This CDR3 reads CASKRDGSCRNQPQHF. CDR3 nucleotide sequence: TGTGCCAGCAAGAGGGACGGGTCTTGTAGGAATCAGCCCCAGCATTTT.

This clonotype was counted between two and nine times. The chain joins TRBV7-3 to TRBJ2-2; D is undetermined. CDR3 length equals 17 residues. Germline V lookup: CDR1 SGHTA, CDR2 FQGTGA. V gave up 5 bases and J gave up 0 bases, with 16 bases separating them. CDR3 sequence (DNA): TGTGCCAGCAGCCCCTACATATTGCATACGAACACCGGGGAGCTGTTTTTT. It translates to CASSPYILHTNTGELFF.